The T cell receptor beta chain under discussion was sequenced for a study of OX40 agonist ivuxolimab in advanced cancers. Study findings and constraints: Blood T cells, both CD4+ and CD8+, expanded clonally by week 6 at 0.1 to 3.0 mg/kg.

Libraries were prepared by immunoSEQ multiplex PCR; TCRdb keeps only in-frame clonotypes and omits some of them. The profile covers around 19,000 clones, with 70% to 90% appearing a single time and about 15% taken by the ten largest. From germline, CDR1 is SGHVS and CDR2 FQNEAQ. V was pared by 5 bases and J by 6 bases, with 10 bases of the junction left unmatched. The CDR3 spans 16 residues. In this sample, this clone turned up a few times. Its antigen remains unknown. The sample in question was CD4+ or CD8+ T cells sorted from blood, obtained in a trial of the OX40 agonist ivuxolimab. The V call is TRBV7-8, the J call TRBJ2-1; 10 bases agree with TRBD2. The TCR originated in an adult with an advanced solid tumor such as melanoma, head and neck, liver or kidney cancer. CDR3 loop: CASSPNLAGVANEQFF. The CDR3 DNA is TGTGCCAGCAGCCCCAATCTAGCGGGAGTTGCCAATGAGCAGTTCTTC.